This note documents a single TCR beta chain sequence. The CDR3 has 13 amino acids. CDR1 MNHEY and CDR2 SVGAGI come from the germline V gene. V gave up 5 bases and J gave up 4 bases, with 11 bases separating them. Original processing notes: Estimation of nucleated cell counts relied on the amplification of reference gene primers. Profiled with immunoSEQ multiplex PCR; TCRdb holds only in-frame clones, not every one. V, J and clone size were drawn from that table, and D and trimming were deduced from the DNA. Here the sample spans roughly 85,000 clones, roughly 85% being singletons. This specimen belongs to a study of blood T cell repertoires in COVID-19.

Sequencing input: peripheral blood. This TCR was recovered from a man aged 45-65 years with active or convalescent COVID-19. This chain joins TRBV6-5 and TRBJ1-1, with unresolved D. In DNA, the CDR3 is TGTGCCAGCAGTCGGTCAGTAGCCACTGAAGCTTTCTTT. Translating gives CASSRSVATEAFF.